This passage covers 18 T cell receptor delta chains from one sample sequenced in a study of gamma-delta chains in newborns, infants, children (dated by TCRdb to between 2018 and 2021). The listed sequencing device is Illumina MiSeq. The public reads were reprocessed by TCRdb using CATT, and rows of matching DNA were later combined. The sample records about 3,800 delta-chain clones, 1.9% of which are singletons. The top ten hold roughly 10% of the sample. Sequencing was performed on blood. Receptor source: a child who was a newborn, infant or young child, either healthy, febrile or measles-vaccinated (not recorded which).

This clone was counted between two and nine times. A far larger clone is one nucleotide away, so this likely arose from a read error. The genes are TRDV2 and TRDJ2; unclear D gene. The germline CDR1 and CDR2 sequences are GEAIGNYY and EKD. This CDR3 is 14 amino acids long. The CDR3 loop is CACDSPALTTQLFF. CDR3 nucleotides: TGTGCCTGTGATTCCCCAGCTTTGACAACACAACTCTTCTTT.

The chain uses TRDV2 and TRDJ3, with 13 bases fitting TRDD3. With V trimmed by 3 bases and J by 0 bases, 4 bases remained unmatched. Germline lookup yields CDR1 GEAIGNYY and CDR2 EKD. The CDR3 sequence is 19 residues long. CDR3: CACDALGDTSSWDTRQMFF. CDR3 DNA: TGTGCCTGTGACGCACTGGGGGATACGAGCTCCTGGGACACCCGACAGATGTTTTTC.

For this clone: A far larger clone differs by one base, so this is likely a read error. The chain carries TRDV2 and TRDJ3; 11 bases agree with TRDD3. This CDR3 is 17 amino acids long. With V trimmed by 3 bases and J by 2 bases, 2 bases remained unmatched. Germline CDR1 GEAIGNYY, CDR2 EKD. The CDR3 sequence: CACDLLGDTWDTRQMFF. The CDR3 DNA is TGTGCCTGTGACCTACTGGGGGATACCTGGGACACCCGACAGATGTTTTTC.

Of note for this clone: Different DNA sequences within this sample yield the same CDR3. The J gene is TRDJ3, the V gene TRDV2, with 9 positions matching TRDD3. The CDR3 has 18 residues. Germline CDR1 and CDR2: GEAIGNYY and EKD. Trimming at V came to 2 bases and at J to 0 bases, leaving 4 bases not matched to a gene. The CDR3 protein is CACDRLGESSWDTRQMFF. CDR3 DNA: TGTGCCTGTGACAGACTGGGGGAGAGCTCCTGGGACACCCGACAGATGTTTTTC.

Note on this clone: A much larger clonotype is one base distant, so this may be a read error. The sample carries other DNA sequences with the same CDR3. The rearrangement joins TRDV1 to TRDJ1; 8 nucleotides match TRDD3. CDR1 is TSWWSYY, CDR2 QGS, per germline. The CDR3 is 20 amino acids. The CDR3 loop reads CALGGLLGPSGGPHTDKLIF. The CDR3 nucleotides read TGTGCTCTTGGGGGACTCTTGGGCCCTTCTGGGGGACCCCACACCGACAAACTCATCTTT.

Only a few counts were recorded for this clone. A clone one base away is much larger, so this may be a read error. The same CDR3 also results from other DNA sequences found in this sample. V and J are TRDV2 and TRDJ2, with 13 bases identical to TRDD3. This CDR3 comprises 17 residues. Germline assignment: CDR1 GEAIGNYY and CDR2 EKD. DNA for the CDR3: TGTGCCTGTGACGTACTGGGGGATACGGCTTTGACAGCCCAACTCTTCTTT. It codes for CACDVLGDTALTAQLFF.

This clone was detected only a few times. The chain recombines TRDV2 with TRDJ3, with 13 bases that match TRDD3. Trimming removed 3 bases from V and 5 bases from J; junction bases left unmatched: 9. Germline V CDR1 and CDR2: GEAIGNYY, EKD. The CDR3 totals 19 residues. The CDR3 nucleotides are TGTGCCTGTGACGCTTACTGGGGGATACGCGGAGGGGACACCCGACAGATGTTTTTC. Its protein is CACDAYWGIRGGDTRQMFF.

A few counts support this clone. A read error may explain this, as a much larger clone is one base away. CDR3 protein: CACDTGGYDYWDTRQMFF. The CDR3 DNA sequence: TGTGCCTGTGACACCGGAGGATACGACTACTGGGACACCCGACAGATGTTTTTC. The chain combines TRDV2 with TRDJ3, with 7 bases identical to TRDD3. Unmatched junction bases numbered 7, after V lost 0 bases and J lost 3 bases. The germline V gene has CDR1 GEAIGNYY and CDR2 EKD. This CDR3 has 18 amino acids.

This clone counts as medium-sized. V gene TRDV2 combines with J gene TRDJ2, with TRDD3 matching 10 bases. The ends lost 2 bases at V and 5 bases at J; junction bases unmatched: 1. The CDR3 runs to 14 residues. Germline V gives CDR1 GEAIGNYY, CDR2 EKD. The CDR3, as DNA: TGTGCCTGTGACAAACTGGGGGATACAGCACAACTCTTCTTT. Translated, it gives CACDKLGDTAQLFF.

This clone came up a few times. Given a much more abundant clone one base away, this may be a read error. This sequence joins TRDV2 and TRDJ3; 11 nucleotides agree with TRDD3. The CDR3 loop spans 18 amino acids. The V gene end was trimmed by 1 base and the J gene end by 1 base; junction bases not matched to a gene: 2. CDR1 and CDR2 (germline): GEAIGNYY, EKD. CDR3 bases: TGTGCCTGTGACACTGGGGGATACGAGTCCTGGGACACCCGACAGATGTTTTTC. Translation gives CACDTGGYESWDTRQMFF.

The chain uses TRDV2 and TRDJ3, with TRDD3 identical over 10 bases. Germline lookup yields CDR1 GEAIGNYY and CDR2 EKD. V was clipped by 0 bases and J by 2 bases; unmatched bases: 3. The CDR3 totals 18 residues. In nucleotides, the CDR3 is TGTGCCTGTGACACCGTGGGGGATACTACCTGGGACACCCGACAGATGTTTTTC. Translated: CACDTVGDTTWDTRQMFF.

Concerning this clone: The sample holds other DNA sequences that translate to the same CDR3. This chain links TRDV2 with TRDJ1; weak D call: TRDD3 (6 bases). The CDR3 totals 14 residues. V gave up 0 bases and J gave up 2 bases, with 9 bases separating them. Germline CDR1 reads GEAIGNYY; CDR2 reads EKD. CDR3 amino acids: CACDTWGRTDKLIF. Here the CDR3 DNA reads TGTGCCTGTGACACCTGGGGGCGGACCGATAAACTCATCTTT.

With regard to this clone: Just one base apart from a much larger clone, this may be a read error. The same CDR3 can be traced to other DNA sequences in this sample. The CDR3 is CACDTGGYGSWDTRQMFF. CDR3 DNA sequence: TGTGCCTGTGACACTGGGGGATACGGGTCCTGGGACACCCGACAGATGTTTTTC. V is TRDV2 and J is TRDJ3; 11 positions match TRDD3. Per germline, CDR1 GEAIGNYY and CDR2 EKD. There are 18 residues in the CDR3. V shed 1 base, J shed 1 base, and the junction held 2 bases outside the gene matches.

This clone was observed a few times. This may come from a read error, since a much larger clone is one base off. The CDR3, as DNA: TGTGCCTGTGACACCATTGAGGGGGACCGGTACACCGATAAACTCATCTTT. Protein: CACDTIEGDRYTDKLIF. The chain combines TRDV2 with TRDJ1, with D perhaps TRDD3 (6 bases). The germline gives CDR1 GEAIGNYY, CDR2 EKD. This CDR3 has 17 residues. The V and J ends lost 0 bases and 0 bases respectively, with 16 bases between them.

The chain carries TRDV2 and TRDJ3, with D unclear. Deletions cut 0 bases from V and 2 bases from J, with 7 bases between. Germline loops: CDR1 GEAIGNYY, CDR2 EKD. The CDR3 contains 16 residues. DNA of the CDR3: TGTGCCTGTGACACCGTGCGCCCCTGGGACACCCGACAGATGTTTTTC. Protein: CACDTVRPWDTRQMFF.

The rearrangement joins TRDV2 to TRDJ3; D not resolved. The CDR3 totals 18 residues. V was shortened by 3 bases and J by 0 bases, with 14 bases between the two germline ends. CDR1 is GEAIGNYY, CDR2 EKD, per germline. This chain's CDR3 is CACDAWSHSSWDTRQMFF. For the CDR3, the DNA is TGTGCCTGTGACGCATGGAGCCACAGCTCCTGGGACACCCGACAGATGTTTTTC.

By share of the sample, this clone is large. The V and J genes are TRDV2 and TRDJ3; 10 nucleotides match TRDD3. V was clipped by 2 bases and J by 0 bases; unmatched bases: 9. This CDR3 comprises 20 residues. Germline CDR1 and CDR2: GEAIGNYY and EKD. The DNA of the CDR3 is TGTGCCTGTGACAAAGTACTGGGGGATTTGAGCTCCTGGGACACCCGACAGATGTTTTTC. Its protein is CACDKVLGDLSSWDTRQMFF.

This clone is termed large. This sample includes further DNA sequences coding for the same CDR3. The chain carries TRAV29/DV5 and TRDJ1; 7 bases align to TRDD3. Looked up from germline, CDR1 is NSMFDY and CDR2 is ISSIKDK. The CDR3 has 15 amino acids. V dropped 0 bases and J dropped 4; count of bases not matched to a gene: 9. CDR3 bases: TGTGCAGCAAGCGGATCCCCCCGGGGGATCGATAAACTCATCTTT. Encoded protein: CAASGSPRGIDKLIF.